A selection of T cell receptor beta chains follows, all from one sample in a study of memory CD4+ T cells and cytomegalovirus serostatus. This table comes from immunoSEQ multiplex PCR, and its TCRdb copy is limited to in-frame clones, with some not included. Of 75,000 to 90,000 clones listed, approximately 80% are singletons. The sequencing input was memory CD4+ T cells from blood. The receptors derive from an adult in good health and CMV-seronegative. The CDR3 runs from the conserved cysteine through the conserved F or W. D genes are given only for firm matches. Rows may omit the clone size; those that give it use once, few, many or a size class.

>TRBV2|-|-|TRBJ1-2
CASSERTGNYGYTF
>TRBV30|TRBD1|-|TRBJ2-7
CAWTGTGGFIEQYF
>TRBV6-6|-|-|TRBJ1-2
CASSYRTTANYGYTF
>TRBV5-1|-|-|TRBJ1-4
CASSLVGGANEKLFF
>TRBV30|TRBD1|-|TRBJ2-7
CAWKRTGGGYEQYF
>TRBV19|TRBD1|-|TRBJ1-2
CASSITGEKLHTF
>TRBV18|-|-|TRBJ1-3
CASSPDSTNTIYF
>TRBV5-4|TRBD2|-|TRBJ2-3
CASSLQLAGGADTQYF
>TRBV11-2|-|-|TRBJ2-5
CASSLDLYQETQYF
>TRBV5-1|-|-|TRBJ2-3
CASSPGGRGVTDTQYF
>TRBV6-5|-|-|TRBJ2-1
CASSRGRYNEQFF
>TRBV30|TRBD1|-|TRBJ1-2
CAWTRTGYYGYTF
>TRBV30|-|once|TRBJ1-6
CAWSVAYNSPLHF
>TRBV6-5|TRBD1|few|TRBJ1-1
CASTASAGQGNEAFF
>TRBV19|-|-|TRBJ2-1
CASSINHNEQFF
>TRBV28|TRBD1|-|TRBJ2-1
CASSFIGGLEQFF
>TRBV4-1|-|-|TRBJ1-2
CASSQGAGYGYTF
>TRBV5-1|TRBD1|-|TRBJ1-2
CASSLGQGALGYTF
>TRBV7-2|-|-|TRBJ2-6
CASSATQLSGANVLTF
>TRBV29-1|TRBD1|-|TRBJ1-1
CSTFGQGGTEAFF
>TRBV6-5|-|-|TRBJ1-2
CASRAPFAGGGYTF
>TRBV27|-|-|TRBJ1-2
CASSSPLSSPGHGYTF
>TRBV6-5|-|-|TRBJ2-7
CASSRTETARHEQYF
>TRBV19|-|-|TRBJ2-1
CASSQGVFGEQFF
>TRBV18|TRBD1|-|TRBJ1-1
CASSPGQGMKNTEAFF
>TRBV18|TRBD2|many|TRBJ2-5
CASSPPGTSGVQETQYF
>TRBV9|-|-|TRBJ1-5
CASSVDSSPNQPQHF
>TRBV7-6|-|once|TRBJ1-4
CASSLVGEANEKLFF
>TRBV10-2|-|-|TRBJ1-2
CASSDWGTANYGYTF
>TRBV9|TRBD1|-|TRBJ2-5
CASSVGSGQGGETQYF
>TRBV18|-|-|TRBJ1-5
CASSPPSFEGNQPQHF
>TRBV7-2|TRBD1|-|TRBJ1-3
CASSLGPGQGGNTIYF
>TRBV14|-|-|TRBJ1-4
CASRQQGTNEKLFF
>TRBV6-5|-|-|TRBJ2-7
CASRPSTGSQQYF
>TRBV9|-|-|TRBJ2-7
CASSANYEQYF
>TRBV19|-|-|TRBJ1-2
CASTPGRRIEGYTF
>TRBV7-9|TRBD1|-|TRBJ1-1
CASSSWTGTEAFF
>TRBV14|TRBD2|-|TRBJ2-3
CASSQVSPSGGGDTQYF
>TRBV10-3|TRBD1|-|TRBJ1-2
CAIRRDRGPESYTF
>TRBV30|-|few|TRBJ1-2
CAWRGFYGYTF
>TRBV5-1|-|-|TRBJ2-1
CASSLGGGQALPEQFF
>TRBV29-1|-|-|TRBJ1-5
CSVGGTDQPQHF
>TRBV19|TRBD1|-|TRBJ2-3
CASTRTGGTDTQYF
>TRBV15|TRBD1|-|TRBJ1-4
CATSREDRANEKLFF
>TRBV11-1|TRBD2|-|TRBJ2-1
CASSSLPSGGTYEQFF
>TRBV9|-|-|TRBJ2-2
CASSVRMVRATNTGELFF
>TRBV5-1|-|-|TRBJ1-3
CASSLGRGSGNTIYF
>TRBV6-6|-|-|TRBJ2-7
CASSYPGQGLYEQYF
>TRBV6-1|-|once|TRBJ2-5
CASSRGAGVETQYF
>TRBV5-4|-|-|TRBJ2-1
CASSLVADYNEQFF
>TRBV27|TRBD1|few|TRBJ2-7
CASKTGGVNEQYF
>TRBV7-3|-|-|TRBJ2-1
CASSTGLPYNEQFF
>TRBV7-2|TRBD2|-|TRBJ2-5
CASSRLAGGQGTQYF
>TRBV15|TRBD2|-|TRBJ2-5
CATSRRGGTSGQETQYF
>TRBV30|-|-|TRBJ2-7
CAWSASAWSGRGPYEQYF
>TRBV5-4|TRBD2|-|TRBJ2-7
CASSPGLGNFYEQYF
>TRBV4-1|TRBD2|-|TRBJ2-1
CASSQDKAGGLSSYNEQFF